Presented here are 9 T cell receptor beta chains from one specimen sequenced in a study of blood T cell repertoires in COVID-19. Sequenced by immunoSEQ multiplex PCR; TCRdb stores in-frame clones only, minus some. This sample carries under 65,000 clones, about 86% of them seen once, and the ten largest clones take about 1.2%. The specimen was peripheral blood. The receptors here all came from a man aged 60 to 75 with acute or convalescent COVID-19.

This clone was recorded a few times. This chain joins TRBV29-1 and TRBJ2-1; 10 nucleotides agree with TRBD2. The germline V gene has CDR1 SQVTM and CDR2 ANQGSEA. CDR3 length: 15 residues. V lost 3 bases, J lost 2 bases, and 4 bases stayed unmatched. The CDR3 DNA sequence: TGCAGCGTTGACTGGGGGACTAGCGCCTACAATGAGCAGTTCTTC. Translated: CSVDWGTSAYNEQFF.

The V and J genes are TRBV13 and TRBJ1-1; no definite D call. Trimming took 5 bases from V and 5 from J, leaving 12 bases between them. CDR1 is PRHDT and CDR2 is FYEKMQ in the germline V gene (reference sequence). There are 13 residues in the CDR3. Here the CDR3 reads CASSAYVGTEAFF. In DNA, the CDR3 is TGTGCCAGCAGCGCTTACGTCGGGACTGAAGCTTTCTTT.

This sequence joins TRBV14 and TRBJ2-4; perhaps TRBD2 as D (6 bases). Trimming removed 4 bases at V and 0 bases at J, with 13 bases between. This CDR3 has 16 residues. The germline V gene has CDR1 SGHDN and CDR2 FVKESK. The CDR3 sequence: CASSPHGGLAKNIQYF. The DNA of the CDR3 is TGTGCCAGCAGCCCCCACGGGGGACTAGCCAAAAACATTCAGTACTTC.

This rearrangement joins TRBV15 to TRBJ2-5; D not resolved. The CDR3 runs 13 residues. V was clipped by 0 bases and J by 5 bases, with 7 bases between them. Germline V gene data show CDR1 as LNHNV and CDR2 as YYDKDF (reference sequence). As DNA, the CDR3 is TGTGCCACCAGCAGAGATAACCGGGAGACCCAGTACTTC. Its translation is CATSRDNRETQYF. The whole variable domain, remainder taken from reference TRBV15 and TRBJ2-5, is DAMVIQNPRYQVTQFGKPVTLSCSQTLNHNVMYWYQQKSSQAPKLLFHYYDKDFNNEADTPDNFQSRRPNTSFCFLDIRSPGLGDTAMYLCATSRDNRETQYFGPGTRLLVL.

V and J are TRBV25-1 and TRBJ2-1, with a tentative D call TRBD2 (6 bases). Germline-derived CDR1 and CDR2 are MGHDK and SYGVNS. The CDR3 has 15 residues. Trimming removed 3 bases at V and 2 bases at J, with 11 bases between. CDR3 protein: CASSDAGRPYNEQFF. The DNA for the CDR3 is TGTGCCAGCAGTGACGCGGGACGTCCCTACAATGAGCAGTTCTTC. Drawing the rest from reference TRBV25-1 and TRBJ2-1, the complete variable domain is EADIYQTPRYLVIGTGKKITLECSQTMGHDKMYWYQQDPGMELHLIHYSYGVNSTEKGDLSSESTVSRIRTEHFPLTLESARPSHTSQYLCASSDAGRPYNEQFFGPGTRLTVL.

V usage is TRBV7-6 and J usage is TRBJ1-5, with 7 bases aligning to TRBD1. CDR1 is SGHVS, CDR2 FNYEAQ, per germline. This CDR3 spans 13 amino acids. J gave up 4 bases and V 5 bases, and 2 bases lay outside the gene matches. The CDR3 DNA reads TGTGCCAGCAGCCTGGACAGGAATCAGCCCCAGCATTTT. It codes for CASSLDRNQPQHF.

For this clone: The junction departs from the called germline gene at one end, perhaps through a read error. The chain is built from TRBV2 and TRBJ2-7, with 8 bases lining up with TRBD1. CDR3 length: 14 amino acids. Germline loops: CDR1 SNHLY, CDR2 FYNNEI. CDR3 nucleotide sequence: TGTGCCAGCAGAGAAGACAGGGGAGACTACGAGCAGTACTTC. As protein: CASREDRGDYEQYF.

This chain links TRBV6-5 with TRBJ2-5, with TRBD1 matching over 7 bases. The CDR3 is 13 amino acids. The V gene's germline CDR1 is MNHEY and CDR2 SVGAGI. Unmatched junction bases numbered 8, after V lost 9 bases and J lost 4 bases. The CDR3: CASYTGAGETQYF. The CDR3 coding sequence is TGTGCCAGTTATACAGGGGCAGGAGAGACCCAGTACTTC.

The chain is built from TRBV9 and TRBJ2-1, with TRBD2 matching over 9 bases. This CDR3 has 16 amino acids. The V gene end was trimmed by 2 bases and the J gene end by 7 bases; junction bases not matched to a gene: 10. CDR1 and CDR2 (germline): SGDLS, YYNGEE. The CDR3 DNA reads as TGTGCCAGCAGCGTGTCCAGCGGGGGGCCAGGGAATGAGCAGTTCTTC. Its translation: CASSVSSGGPGNEQFF.